A single sample is the source of the 3 T cell receptor beta chains below, sequenced in a study of T-cell memory formation after mild COVID-19. TCRdb independently ran MiXCR on the 5' RACE reads; one entry per CDR3 protein. The top ten clones hold around 8.4% of a sample with under 600,000 distinct CDR3 sequences, 20% to 25% of them seen once. Sequenced sample: PBMCs or a T cell subset sorted from them (not recorded which). These receptors were taken from an adult woman who had mild COVID-19 (a few samples of this study predate the infection). Cell type and time point are not known.

This rearrangement joins TRBV14 to TRBJ2-5; 9 nucleotides agree with TRBD1. In germline, CDR1 is SGHDN, CDR2 FVKESK. CDR3 length equals 16 residues. V lost 4 bases to trimming and J lost 4 bases; unmatched junction nucleotides: 10. CDR3 sequence reads: CASSPRRQGVRETQYF. The CDR3 DNA sequence: TGTGCCAGCAGCCCCCGCCGACAGGGGGTACGAGAGACCCAGTACTTC.

This rearrangement joins TRBV4-1 to TRBJ1-4; 8 bases agree with TRBD1. J was trimmed by 7 bases and V by 3 bases; bases with no gene match: 7. CDR1 and CDR2 (germline): MGHRA, YSYEKL. The CDR3 totals 15 residues. CDR3 sequence: CASSQRTGWGEKLFF. As DNA, the CDR3 is TGCGCCAGCAGCCAGAGGACAGGGTGGGGTGAAAAACTGTTTTTT.

This clonotype has more than one count but fewer than ten. This chain uses TRBV9 with TRBJ2-7; 7 bases are a match to TRBD2. CDR3 length: 17 amino acids. Per germline, CDR1 SGDLS and CDR2 YYNGEE. With V trimmed by 3 bases and J by 1 base, 13 bases remained unmatched. CDR3 amino acids: CASSGPLHGGNSYEQYF. In nucleotides, the CDR3 is TGTGCCAGCAGCGGCCCTCTCCACGGGGGGAATTCCTACGAGCAGTACTTC.